This T cell receptor beta chain was documented in a study of blood T cell repertoires in COVID-19. The CDR3 runs to 12 residues. V lost 4 bases and J 4 bases, leaving 7 bases between the germline ends. Germline lookup yields CDR1 GTSNPN and CDR2 SVGIG (reference sequence). The data were produced by immunoSEQ multiplex PCR, yet TCRdb's version contains in-frame clones alone and is incomplete. Of 70,000 to 90,000 clones in the sample, roughly 87% were seen once. The sequence derives from a man aged 45-65 years with acute or convalescent COVID-19. V is TRBV30 and J is TRBJ2-2; D remains ambiguous. The sequenced material came from peripheral blood. The DNA for the CDR3 is TGTGCCTGGAACCCGGTCACCGGGGAGCTGTTTTTT. It specifies CAWNPVTGELFF. The full variable domain, in which reference TRBV30 and TRBJ2-2 provide the parts outside the CDR3, is SQTIHQWPATLVQPVGSPLSLECTVEGTSNPNLYWYRQAAGRGLQLLFYSVGIGQISSEVPQNLSASRPQDRQFILSSKKLLLSDSGFYLCAWNPVTGELFFGEGSRLTVL.